The rows below give T cell receptor beta chains drawn from one sample of a study of spatial heterogeneity in lung cancer. One entry per CDR3 protein, called by TCRdb with MiXCR from the 5' RACE reads. The data hold over 1,000 distinct CDR3 sequences, with 9% to 13% observed a single time. The specimen was lung tumor tissue, collected at surgery. The source of these receptors is a male donor with early-stage non-small cell lung cancer. Each CDR3 is given with its conserved first and last residue. The D gene is left open where the match is weak. Only some rows state a clone size, as once, few, many or a class for expanded clones.

clone_size j_call d_call v_call cdr3_nt cdr3_aa
medium-sized TRBJ2-1 NA TRBV6-5 TGTGCCAGCAGTTACTCCGCTGGCGAGACGGGGAGTGAGCAGTTCTTC CASSYSAGETGSEQFF
medium-sized TRBJ1-1 TRBD1 TRBV12-3/TRBV12-4 TGTGCCAGCAGTTTAGGGACAGGGGTCGGGGCTGAAGCTTTCTTT CASSLGTGVGAEAFF
few TRBJ2-1 TRBD2 TRBV7-2 TGTGCCAGCAGCTTAGGGGGACTACAGCAGTTCTTC CASSLGGLQQFF
medium-sized TRBJ2-2 TRBD2 TRBV19 TGTGCCAGTAGTGTACTCGCGGGAGTCGGGACCGGGGAGCTGTTTTTT CASSVLAGVGTGELFF
large TRBJ2-5 NA TRBV5-1 TGCGCCAGCAGCCCCTCAGGGGATGAGCAAGAGACCCAGTACTTC CASSPSGDEQETQYF
medium-sized TRBJ2-5 TRBD1 TRBV7-7 TGTGCCAGCAGCTCCGGTACAGGGGTCCAAGAGACCCAGTACTTC CASSSGTGVQETQYF
large TRBJ2-1 NA TRBV5-1 TGCGCCAGCAGCTTGACAAGCCCCAATGAGCAGTTCTTC CASSLTSPNEQFF
NA TRBJ2-5 NA TRBV12-3/TRBV12-4 TGTGCCAGCATCCTAGGGACGGAAGAGACCCAGTACTTC CASILGTEETQYF
NA TRBJ2-7 NA TRBV10-3 TGTGCCATCAGTGTCGAGGGGTGGGGCGAGCAGTACTTC CAISVEGWGEQYF
medium-sized TRBJ2-1 TRBD2 TRBV20-1 TGCAGTGCTAGGACTAGCGGGAGCAATGAGCAGTTCTTC CSARTSGSNEQFF
few TRBJ2-1 TRBD1 TRBV9 TGTGCCAGCAGCGTATGGGGACAGGGGGACAATGAGCAGTTCTTC CASSVWGQGDNEQFF
few TRBJ2-5 TRBD2 TRBV12-3/TRBV12-4 TGTGCCAGCAGTTTGGCGGGAGGGCCTGTCGGTTCGAGAGAGACCCAGTACTTC CASSLAGGPVGSRETQYF
medium-sized TRBJ2-5 NA TRBV2 TGTGCCAGCAGTAATTACAGGGTTTCGGAGACCCAGTACTTC CASSNYRVSETQYF
few TRBJ2-3 NA TRBV24-1 TGTGCCACTGGGACTGCAGATACGCAGTATTTT CATGTADTQYF
medium-sized TRBJ2-7 TRBD2 TRBV6-5 TGTGCCAGCAGTTACCTAGCGGGAGACAACTACGAGCAGTACTTC CASSYLAGDNYEQYF
medium-sized TRBJ2-5 TRBD1 TRBV12-3/TRBV12-4 TGTGCCAGCAGTGGGAACTACAGGGGGGAGACCCAGTACTTC CASSGNYRGETQYF
medium-sized TRBJ2-1 NA TRBV5-5 TGTGCCAGCAGCTTGGCAGGGAAACCCTCCCGTCAGTTCTTC CASSLAGKPSRQFF
medium-sized TRBJ2-6 TRBD2 TRBV5-6 TGTGCCAGCAGCTTTGTAGCGGGAGAGGCTGGGGCCAACGTCCTGACTTTC CASSFVAGEAGANVLTF
many TRBJ2-7 TRBD2 TRBV29-1 TGCAGCGTTGGGGCGGGGGGTACTACGGGTGAGCAGTACTTC CSVGAGGTTGEQYF
hyperexpanded TRBJ1-5 NA TRBV29-1 TGCAGCGTTGTACCGGGACACGGAGCGGGGCAGCCCCAGCATTTT CSVVPGHGAGQPQHF
NA TRBJ2-1 TRBD2 TRBV20-1 TGCAGTGCTAGTAGATGGCGGGGGGGCAGTGAGCAGTTCTTC CSASRWRGGSEQFF
medium-sized TRBJ1-1 NA TRBV6-2/TRBV6-3 TGTGCCAGCAGTTTACTCGGGTCAGGACCTGAAGCTTTCTTT CASSLLGSGPEAFF
NA TRBJ2-3 NA TRBV2 TGTGCCAGCAATCGGGGCGGAAACACAGATACGCAGTATTTT CASNRGGNTDTQYF
medium-sized TRBJ2-3 NA TRBV10-3 TGTGCCATCGGCGGGCTCACAGATACGCAGTATTTT CAIGGLTDTQYF
medium-sized TRBJ1-5 NA TRBV2 TGTGCCAGCAGGGGTGACACATACGGCAATCAGCCCCAGCATTTT CASRGDTYGNQPQHF
medium-sized TRBJ2-6 NA TRBV27 TGTGCCAGCAGGGTATGGGGCGTCGGTCAGGCTGGGGCCAACGTCCTGACTTTC CASRVWGVGQAGANVLTF
NA TRBJ2-1 NA TRBV28 TGTGCCAGCTCCGGGACCGAAACCAACAATGAGCAGTTCTTC CASSGTETNNEQFF
medium-sized TRBJ2-7 NA TRBV7-8 TGTGCCAGCAGCTTACTTCAGGGGTTCTACTGGTACTTC CASSLLQGFYWYF
medium-sized TRBJ1-2 NA TRBV7-8 TGTGCCAGCAGCTTAGCGTCTAGCGGGAGAGGCTACACCTTC CASSLASSGRGYTF
medium-sized TRBJ2-7 NA TRBV25-1 TGTGCCAGCAGTGAACTGATCGCGGCCCCCTACGAGCAGTACTTC CASSELIAAPYEQYF
many TRBJ2-2 NA TRBV20-1 TGCAGTGCACCGAACGCTGCTGGGGCCGGGGAGCTGTTTTTT CSAPNAAGAGELFF
NA TRBJ2-3 NA TRBV5-1 TGCGCCAGCAGCTTGGGGGGCAGAACCACAGATACGCAGTATTTT CASSLGGRTTDTQYF
medium-sized TRBJ2-7 TRBD2 TRBV14 TGTGCCAGCAGCCGCCCGGCTGGGTTAGCGGGGTTCTACGAGCAGTACTTC CASSRPAGLAGFYEQYF
large TRBJ2-1 NA TRBV29-1 TGCAGCGTTGAAGCGAAAGGGTATAGTAGGGCAGGGGCCTACAATGAGCAGTTCTTC CSVEAKGYSRAGAYNEQFF
large TRBJ2-7 TRBD2 TRBV9 TGTGCCAGCAGCGTGACTAGCGGGGACTTAGCCGAGCAGTACTTC CASSVTSGDLAEQYF